This T cell receptor (beta chain) emerged from a study of blood T cell repertoires in COVID-19 (TCRdb year 2020). About the full investigation: The collaborator samples originated in the United States, Italy and Spain and spanned the acute and convalescent phases of COVID-19. Sample metadata almost always included a de-identified subject ID, COVID-19 status, age in years and sex. Where available, HLA class I and class II types were taken from metadata supplied by the sample provider and were not determined by assay-based typing. The repertoires were released in a freely available public database intended as a resource for research on the immune response to SARS-CoV-2. Samples were obtained from the ongoing ImmuneRACE study (first 160 participants) and from roughly 1,300 subjects provided by 6 global collaborators. The dataset comprised deeply sampled blood TCRbeta repertoires from subjects exposed to, actively infected with, or recovered from COVID-19. The prospective study material was composed of cDNA or gDNA derived from T cells, B-cell-depleted T cells, or PBMCs.

The germline V end is reduced by 7 bases and the J end by 3 bases; junction bases left unmatched: 5. CDR1 and CDR2 are read off the germline V gene (reference sequence) as GTSNPN and SVGIG. The CDR3 runs 12 amino acids, cysteine and phenylalanine included. The retained sequence is limited to the CDR3, 36 bases, with the frame set at the first base. TCRbeta CDR3 regions were amplified from genomic DNA by means of the immunoSEQ Assay, a bias-controlled multiplex PCR. In the original analysis: Nucleated cell counts per sample were estimated from amplification of reference gene primers within the assay. To quantify the absolute abundance of each unique TCRbeta CDR3 rearrangement, sequence reads were collapsed and filtered. For each sample, productive Simpson clonality was calculated as the square root of Simpson's diversity index across productive rearrangements. TCRdb provides this immuneACCESS table in a form limited to in-frame rearrangements. Some clones are lacking; in checked studies, under half of them reflect an unresolved V gene, and why the rest are absent is not known. V and J calls and clone size are given by that table; D and trimming were obtained from the DNA. The sample profile shows approximately 440,000 clones; about 91% of them were found once. The ten largest make up around 12% of the sample.

One collaborating source in Seattle enrolled patients during active infection and followed them longitudinally through the course of disease. Each collaborating institution followed its own protocols to collect whole blood in K2EDTA tubes. For TCRbeta analysis, collaborators shipped samples in one of three forms: frozen whole blood, isolated PBMCs, or DNA extracted from either of those sample types. This clone appeared once. Its target antigen remains unknown. No base quality values were provided; no much bigger clone lies one nucleotide off. Results the study describes overall, beyond this receptor: Clinical and demographic metadata were provided uncurated, with the amount varying by source and participant.

Sequencing was carried out using peripheral blood. The chain links TRBV30 with TRBJ2-7; 8 bases in the junction line up with TRBD1. This receptor was identified in a woman aged 45-65 years with COVID-19, enrolled during active disease. The CDR3 amino acid sequence is: CAYQTGVYEQYF. The nucleotides are TGTGCCTACCAGACAGGGGTCTACGAGCAGTACTTC.